The clone carrying this TCR beta chain was observed at least ten times. These data are taken from a study of T cells in Graves' hyperthyroidism and ophthalmopathy. CDR1 and CDR2 (germline): DFQATT, SNEGSKA (reference sequence). The CDR3 covers 15 residues. V lost 0 bases to trimming and J lost 3 bases, with 14 bases between them. TCR beta CDR3 regions were amplified from RNA. An initial round of RT-PCR targeting the TCR CDR3 relied on the HTBI primer set. Each CDR3 protein is one row after TCRdb ran MiXCR on the multiplex PCR reads. The sample records fewer than 650,000 distinct CDR3 sequences, approximately 14% being singletons. Lactation, pregnancy, other autoimmune disease or uncontrolled infection led to exclusion of patients. The PBMCs had their origin in 8.5 to 10 ml of fresh peripheral blood.

Sequenced sample: blood. The sequence derives from a woman aged 18-29 years with Graves' ophthalmopathy. The chain joins TRBV20-1 to TRBJ2-5, with D tentatively TRBD2 (5 bases). The CDR3 coding sequence is TGCAGTGCTAGAGATTCGAGCCGAGGGAAAGAGACCCAGTACTTC. It encodes CSARDSSRGKETQYF.